This passage covers 3 T cell receptor beta chains from one sample sequenced in a study of shared clonotypes between healthy human individuals. Sequencing used immunoSEQ multiplex PCR; TCRdb keeps in-frame clones, though not all of them. The data contain around 440,000 clones, around 77% of them singletons. The sequencing sample was made of PBMCs. The receptor source for this set is a middle-aged woman in good health. Some clones in this sample may be carry-over from other donors' samples.

This rearrangement joins TRBV7-6 to TRBJ2-1, with D possibly TRBD1 on 6 matching bases. V was pared by 2 bases and J by 4 bases, with 6 bases between. The CDR3 is made up of 13 amino acids. Per the germline V gene, CDR1 is SGHVS and CDR2 is FNYEAQ. The CDR3 coding sequence is TGTGCCAGCAGCTTACAGGGGTACAATGAGCAGTTCTTC. As protein: CASSLQGYNEQFF. Filled out from reference TRBV7-6 and TRBJ2-1, the complete variable domain reads GAGVSQSPRYKVTKRGQDVALRCDPISGHVSLYWYRQALGQGPEFLTYFNYEAQQDKSGLPNDRFSAERPEGSISTLTIQRTEQRDSAMYRCASSLQGYNEQFFGPGTRLTVL.

CDR3 coding DNA: TGTGCCAGCAGCTTAAAAGGAGATCCCTATGGCTACACCTTC. Its translation is CASSLKGDPYGYTF. V gene TRBV11-2 combines with J gene TRBJ1-2; D gene unclear. The germline V gene has CDR1 SGHAT and CDR2 FQNNGV. V lost 2 bases, J lost 4 bases, and 11 bases lay in between. This CDR3 has 14 residues. The full variable domain, completed using reference TRBV11-2 and TRBJ1-2, is EAGVAQSPRYKIIEKRQSVAFWCNPISGHATLYWYQQILGQGPKLLIQFQNNGVVDDSQLPKDRFSAERLKGVDSTLKIQPAKLEDSAVYLCASSLKGDPYGYTFGSGTRLTVV.

The J gene is TRBJ2-2, the V gene TRBV18; D unresolved. With 3 bases removed from V and 5 bases from J, the gap between germline ends came to 13 bases. Germline CDR1 and CDR2: KGHSH and LQKENI. The CDR3 consists of 15 residues. CDR3 sequence (DNA): TGTGCCAGCTCACCGTTGAACGTGCGGACCGGGGAGCTGTTTTTT. Translated, it gives CASSPLNVRTGELFF.